Following are 17 T cell receptor beta chains from one sample sequenced in a study of T cell repertoires in cytomegalovirus infection. These TCRs' antigens remain unknown. TCRdb itself ran the reads through MiXCR, one entry per CDR3 protein. The sample consists of roughly 730,000 distinct CDR3 sequences, about 33% of them appearing once. Sequenced material: cultured PBMCs, taken from culture after CMV antigen stimulation. All receptors come from a human donor in good health (CMV status not recorded). Some clones in this sample may be carry-over from other donors' samples.

The genes are TRBV7-8 and TRBJ1-4, with D tentatively TRBD1 (5 bases). CDR1 and CDR2 from the germline V gene are SGHVS and FQNEAQ. The CDR3 totals 14 residues. Trimming pared 5 bases from V and 8 bases from J, leaving 15 bases between. The chain's CDR3 is CASSADTGREKLFF. As DNA, the CDR3 is TGTGCCAGCAGCGCGGACACGGGGCGGGAAAAACTGTTTTTT.

In its sample, this clonotype was seen many times. The gene calls are TRBV7-2 and TRBJ2-3; D tentatively fits TRBD1 or TRBD2 (6 bases each). CDR3 length equals 15 residues. Deletions cut 0 bases from V and 2 bases from J, with 9 bases between. CDR1 and CDR2 (germline): SGHTA, FQGNSA. This CDR3 reads CASSLASGATDTQYF. CDR3 nucleotide sequence: TGTGCCAGCAGCTTAGCGTCGGGGGCCACAGATACGCAGTATTTT. Combining the CDR3 with reference TRBV7-2 and TRBJ2-3 gives the whole variable domain GAGVSQSPSNKVTEKGKDVELRCDPISGHTALYWYRQSLGQGLEFLIYFQGNSAPDKSGLPSDRFSAERTGGSVSTLTIQRTQQEDSAVYLCASSLASGATDTQYFGPGTRLTVL.

This clonotype was seen more than once but under ten times. The chain is built from TRBV11-2 and TRBJ1-6; TRBD1 matches at 7 bases. CDR3 size: 16 residues. V gave up 4 bases and J gave up 9 bases; unmatched junction bases: 12. CDR1 and CDR2 (germline): SGHAT, FQNNGV. The CDR3 sequence is CASSSSTGLGGSPLHF. CDR3 coding DNA: TGTGCCAGCAGCTCTTCGACAGGGCTAGGGGGTTCACCCCTCCACTTT.

The V gene is TRBV6-2 or TRBV6-3, the J gene TRBJ1-6; no reliable D call. The V gene's germline CDR1 is MNHEY and CDR2 SVGEGT. V shed 5 bases and J shed 7 bases, with 12 bases lying between them. The CDR3 extends over 14 amino acids. The CDR3 is CASSRSEPNSPLHF. The CDR3, as DNA: TGTGCCAGCAGTCGATCAGAGCCAAATTCACCCCTCCACTTT.

The chain couples TRBV28 to TRBJ1-1; TRBD1 matches at 7 bases. V shed 6 bases and J 6 bases; nucleotides not matched to a gene: 4. Germline V lookup: CDR1 MDHEN, CDR2 SYDVKM. The CDR3 has 12 amino acids. The CDR3 sequence: CASSHGTAEAFF. Written as DNA, the CDR3 is TGTGCCAGCAGCCACGGGACAGCTGAAGCTTTCTTT.

The chain recombines TRBV6-2 or TRBV6-3 with TRBJ2-5; D may be TRBD2 (6 bases). The CDR3 contains 15 residues. The V gene's germline CDR1 is MNHEY and CDR2 SVGEGT. With 5 bases removed from V and 2 bases from J, the gap between germline ends came to 15 bases. CDR3 nucleotide sequence: TGTGCCAGCAGTGGTGGCGGGACCCTACAAGAGACCCAGTACTTC. Amino acids: CASSGGGTLQETQYF.

The chain employs TRBV12-3 or TRBV12-4 and TRBJ1-4; D might be TRBD1 (6 bases). The CDR3 sequence is 14 residues long. V dropped 3 bases and J dropped 8 bases, with 13 bases sitting between them. The CDR3 coding sequence is TGTGCCAGCAGTTTTCCGGCAGGGGAGGAAAAACTGTTTTTT. This codes for CASSFPAGEEKLFF.

The chain joins TRBV5-4 to TRBJ2-2, with D perhaps being TRBD1 or TRBD2 (5 bases each). V lost 9 bases to trimming and J lost 5 bases, with 14 bases between them. The CDR3 has 13 amino acids. Looked up from germline, CDR1 is SGHNT and CDR2 is YYREEE (reference sequence). This chain's CDR3 is CATGTGGTGELFF. CDR3 DNA sequence: TGTGCCACCGGAACAGGCGGGACCGGGGAGCTGTTTTTT.

This rearrangement joins TRBV7-2 to TRBJ2-4; TRBD2 might be the D (7 bases). Germline V gene sequence: CDR1 SGHTA, CDR2 FQGNSA. The CDR3 has 18 amino acids. V lost 1 base, J lost 7 bases, and 23 bases lay in between. The CDR3 loop reads CASSLVGGGLGGPNIQYF. In DNA, the CDR3 is TGTGCCAGCAGCTTAGTTGGGGGGGGCCTCGGGGGGCCTAACATTCAGTACTTC.

There are a few counts of this clonotype. The J gene is TRBJ2-7, the V gene TRBV6-1; weak D call: TRBD1 (6 bases). The CDR3 has 14 amino acids. The germline V and J ends were trimmed by 7 bases and 6 bases, with 19 bases remaining between them. Germline V gene lookup returns CDR1 MNHNS and CDR2 SASEGT. The CDR3 sequence is CASTPSSDRGEQYF. CDR3 nucleotides: TGTGCCAGCACCCCGAGTTCGGACAGAGGCGAGCAGTACTTC.

This clonotype has more than one count but fewer than ten. CDR3 coding DNA: TGTGCCAGTAGTGGGCCCCGGGGTCAGCCCCAGCATTTT. It specifies CASSGPRGQPQHF. This chain links TRBV19 with TRBJ1-5; D call uncertain. Germline CDR1 and CDR2: LNHDA and SQIVND (reference sequence). The V end was cut by 5 bases, the J end by 6 bases, with 11 bases between. The CDR3 is 13 residues long.

This clonotype showed up just a few times. The chain combines TRBV27 with TRBJ2-3, with 11 bases aligning to TRBD2. Unmatched junction bases numbered 4, after V lost 3 bases and J lost 2 bases. CDR3 length: 16 residues. Per germline, CDR1 MNHEY and CDR2 SMNVEV (reference sequence). The CDR3, as DNA: TGTGCCAGCAGTTTGGGGACTAGCGGACTCACAGATACGCAGTATTTT. Translation: CASSLGTSGLTDTQYF.

The DNA for the CDR3 is TGTGCCAGCAGTTTTAGCGGGGACGCCATAGGAGAGCAGTTCTTC. Translating it yields CASSFSGDAIGEQFF. V and J are TRBV27 and TRBJ2-1; 8 bases map to TRBD2. The CDR3 totals 15 residues. V shed 3 bases and J 10 bases; nucleotides not matched to a gene: 11. Germline V lookup: CDR1 MNHEY, CDR2 SMNVEV (reference sequence).

This clonotype has just one count. At one end the junction does not follow the germline gene, possibly because of a read error. V and J are TRBV4-1 and TRBJ2-7, with 7 bases that match TRBD1. The CDR3 length is 12 residues. CDR1 and CDR2 (germline): MGHRA, YSYEKL. Here the CDR3 DNA reads TGCGCCAGCAGCCGAACGGCTCCGGGACAGTCATTC. Translation gives CASSRTAPGQSF.

The CDR3 reads CSASGRSHEQFF. The DNA of the CDR3 is TGCAGTGCCAGCGGGAGGTCGCATGAGCAGTTCTTC. The rearrangement links TRBV20-1 to TRBJ2-1, with 9 bases identical to TRBD2. Germline V gives CDR1 DFQATT, CDR2 SNEGSKA (reference sequence). The CDR3 contains 12 residues. Trimming removed 6 bases from V and 8 bases from J; junction bases left unmatched: 5.

This clonotype was counted between two and nine times. This rearrangement joins TRBV7-2 to TRBJ1-5, with 9 bases identical to TRBD1. V dropped 5 bases and J dropped 1; count of bases not matched to a gene: 9. This CDR3 has 17 residues. Germline assignment: CDR1 SGHTA and CDR2 FQGNSA. In nucleotides, the CDR3 is TGTGCCAGCAGCCGTTTTGGGGGGACAGGGAGCAATCAGCCCCAGCATTTT. Translating gives CASSRFGGTGSNQPQHF.

The chain couples TRBV6-1 to TRBJ2-1; 11 bases fit TRBD2. Germline assignment: CDR1 MNHNS and CDR2 SASEGT. V shed 2 bases and J 6 bases; nucleotides not matched to a gene: 3. The CDR3 has 15 amino acids. The CDR3 bases are TGTGCCAGCAGTGAAATTAGCGGGGGGGTCAATGAGCAGTTCTTC. It yields the protein CASSEISGGVNEQFF.